These 18 T cell receptor beta chains came from one sample sequenced in a study of Ad26.COV2.S vaccination and SARS-CoV-2 variants. TCRdb's table, derived via immunoSEQ multiplex PCR, lists solely in-frame clones and lacks some. The table lists roughly 320,000 clones, approximately 80% of them singletons. As for treatment: some 20 received Ad26.COV2.S at low or high dose, single or two shots; 5 received placebo; per-sample allocation not given. Day 63 after the first injection of vaccine or placebo was the sampling time. The sequencing used peripheral blood, collected in a trial of Ad26.COV2.S vaccine versus placebo. The receptors shown here come from a person between 18 and 65 years old who received the Ad26.COV2.S COVID-19 vaccine or a placebo.

In its sample, this clone was seen once. The CDR3 spells CASSDPGTDTQYF. CDR3 DNA: TGTGCCAGCAGTGACCCCGGGACAGATACGCAGTATTTT. The chain recombines TRBV2 with TRBJ2-3, with D unclear. CDR1 and CDR2 from the germline V gene are SNHLY and FYNNEI. The ends were cut back, 3 bases at V and 3 bases at J, with 7 bases in the middle. This CDR3 comprises 13 residues.

This chain uses TRBV11-2 with TRBJ2-5, with 7 positions matching TRBD2. V lost 7 bases, J lost 5 bases, and 4 bases stayed unmatched. Germline CDR1 is SGHAT and CDR2 is FQNNGV. The CDR3 consists of 12 residues. Written as DNA, the CDR3 is TGTGCCAGCACACCCGGGGGGGAGACCCAGTACTTC. It specifies CASTPGGETQYF.

The V gene is TRBV9, the J gene TRBJ1-4, with unresolved D. Germline CDR1 is SGDLS and CDR2 is YYNGEE. V was shortened by 6 bases and J by 7 bases, with 13 bases between the two germline ends. This CDR3 comprises 13 residues. The CDR3 is CASNRGSGEKLFF. The CDR3, as DNA: TGTGCCAGCAATCGGGGTTCAGGTGAAAAACTGTTTTTT.

The rearrangement joins TRBV18 to TRBJ1-1, with TRBD1 identical over 9 bases. CDR1 is KGHSH, CDR2 LQKENI, per germline. The CDR3 sequence is 15 residues long. J lost 1 base, V lost 6 bases, and 6 bases had no gene match. CDR3 sequence (DNA): TGTGCCAGCTCCTTGACAGGGGGAAAGAACACTGAAGCTTTCTTT. Translated: CASSLTGGKNTEAFF.

The chain has TRBV5-1 and TRBJ2-5; D is ambiguous. This CDR3 is built from 14 residues. CDR1 is SGHRS and CDR2 is YFSETQ in the germline V gene. Trimming left V 0 bases short and J 2 bases short, with 8 bases between. The CDR3 nucleotides are TGCGCCAGCAGCTTGGGGGGTCAGCAAGAGACCCAGTACTTC. Its protein product is CASSLGGQQETQYF.

The chain has TRBV10-1 and TRBJ2-7, with TRBD2 identical over 7 bases. The CDR3 covers 15 residues. Losses at the gene ends were 2 bases for V and 3 bases for J; bases not matched to a gene: 7. Germline assignment: CDR1 WNHNN and CDR2 SYGVQD (reference sequence). The CDR3 nucleotides are TGCGCCAGCAGTGAGGCGTGTCTAGCGGACTACGAGCAGTACTTC. The encoded protein is CASSEACLADYEQYF.

The V gene is TRBV5-1, the J gene TRBJ1-1, with TRBD1 matching 7 bases. V lost 4 bases, J lost 0 bases, and 9 bases stayed unmatched. Germline lookup yields CDR1 SGHRS and CDR2 YFSETQ. There are 16 residues in the CDR3. This chain's CDR3 is CASSIQGQFMNTEAFF. DNA of the CDR3: TGCGCCAGCAGCATACAGGGACAGTTCATGAACACTGAAGCTTTCTTT.

The CDR3 reads CASGFRGDNSPLHF. The CDR3 nucleotides are TGTGCCAGTGGGTTTCGGGGGGATAATTCACCCCTCCACTTT. The J gene is TRBJ1-6, the V gene TRBV19; a weak D match, TRBD1 (5 bases). Germline V CDR1 and CDR2: LNHDA, SQIVND (reference sequence). This CDR3 region has 14 residues. Trimming cost V 8 bases and J 5 bases, with 13 bases left between them.

The V gene is TRBV3-1 (or the pseudogene TRBV3-2), the J gene TRBJ2-7; a possible D gene is TRBD1 (5 bases). V lost 2 bases and J lost 2, with 13 bases in between. This CDR3 has 15 residues. Germline-derived CDR1 and CDR2 are LGHDT and YNNKEL (reference sequence). The chain's CDR3 is CASSQQPTETYEQYF. The CDR3 DNA reads TGTGCCAGCAGCCAACAACCGACAGAAACCTACGAGCAGTACTTC.

The table lists this clone with a few counts. The genes are TRBV13 and TRBJ2-1; TRBD1 aligns across 10 bases. V trimming: 5 bases; J trimming: 8 bases; junction bases outside the gene matches: 6. From germline, CDR1 is PRHDT and CDR2 FYEKMQ (reference sequence). This CDR3 region has 14 residues. The CDR3 here is CASSRDRGVDEQFF. In DNA form, the CDR3 reads TGTGCCAGCAGCCGGGACAGGGGAGTCGATGAGCAGTTCTTC.

About this clone itself: The sample carries other DNA sequences with the same CDR3. This chain connects TRBV5-1 to TRBJ1-1; D is unresolved. Germline V gene data show CDR1 as SGHRS and CDR2 as YFSETQ. Trimming cost V 0 bases and J 0 bases, with 3 bases left between them. The CDR3 spans 13 residues. The DNA for the CDR3 is TGCGCCAGCAGCTTGGTCTTGAACACTGAAGCTTTCTTT. This gives the protein CASSLVLNTEAFF.

This chain joins TRBV7-3 and TRBJ2-7; 8 bases fit TRBD1. Germline loops: CDR1 SGHTA, CDR2 FQGTGA. With V trimmed by 5 bases and J by 3 bases, 9 bases remained unmatched. The CDR3 covers 15 residues. The DNA for the CDR3 is TGTGCCAGCAGCCTTGACAGGGGAGGCGTCTACGAGCAGTACTTC. Protein: CASSLDRGGVYEQYF.

The V call is TRBV28, the J call TRBJ2-7; 7 nucleotides align to TRBD2. The V gene end was trimmed by 6 bases and the J gene end by 3 bases; junction bases not matched to a gene: 8. Germline-derived CDR1 and CDR2 are MDHEN and SYDVKM. The CDR3 loop spans 14 amino acids. The CDR3 DNA is TGTGCCAGCAGCTTGGGGGGACTATACTACGAGCAGTACTTC. It is translated as CASSLGGLYYEQYF.

The genes are TRBV11-2 and TRBJ2-1; D unresolved. The CDR3 has 15 amino acids. V lost 1 base and J lost 10, with 17 bases in between. CDR1 is SGHAT and CDR2 is FQNNGV in the germline V gene. Here the CDR3 DNA reads TGTGCCAGCAGCTTAGTAGGAACTCCCAGTCCGGAGCAGTTCTTC. As protein: CASSLVGTPSPEQFF.

V and J are TRBV29-1 and TRBJ2-2; 8 bases agree with TRBD1. The germline V gene encodes CDR1 SQVTM and CDR2 ANQGSEA. Trimming cost V 3 bases and J 7 bases; bases outside gene matches: 7. This CDR3 spans 14 amino acids. Here the CDR3 DNA reads TGCAGCGTTGAGGGCAGGGGGCTTGACGGGGAGCTGTTTTTT. Its protein product is CSVEGRGLDGELFF.

This rearrangement joins TRBV16 to TRBJ1-5; D is ambiguous. The CDR3 spans 15 residues. Trimming removed 0 bases at V and 1 base at J, with 7 bases between. CDR1 and CDR2 (germline): KGHSY, FQNENV. The CDR3 region is CASSQSAGSNQPQHF. The CDR3 DNA reads as TGTGCCAGCAGCCAATCGGCGGGGAGCAATCAGCCCCAGCATTTT. Using reference TRBV16 and TRBJ1-5 for the parts outside the CDR3, the full variable domain is GEEVAQTPKHLVRGEGQKAKLYCAPIKGHSYVFWYQQVLKNEFKFLISFQNENVFDETGMPKERFSAKCLPNSPCSLEIQATKLEDSAVYFCASSQSAGSNQPQHFGDGTRLSIL.

V and J are TRBV18 and TRBJ1-2; TRBD1 aligns across 9 bases. CDR1 and CDR2 from the germline V gene are KGHSH and LQKENI. After removal of 2 bases from V and 3 bases from J, the junction contained 7 bases not matched to a gene. The length of the CDR3 is 16 residues. DNA for the CDR3: TGTGCCAGCTCACCAGGGACAGGGATCGGGGACTATGGCTACACCTTC. It encodes CASSPGTGIGDYGYTF.

The chain carries TRBV6-6 and TRBJ1-3; unclear D gene. V was clipped by 9 bases and J by 4 bases, with 19 bases between them. CDR3 length: 15 amino acids. CDR1 is MNHNY, CDR2 SVGAGI, per germline (reference sequence). The CDR3 coding sequence is TGTGCCAGTGCGCCCACAACGGCTGGAGGAAACACCATATATTTT. This encodes CASAPTTAGGNTIYF.